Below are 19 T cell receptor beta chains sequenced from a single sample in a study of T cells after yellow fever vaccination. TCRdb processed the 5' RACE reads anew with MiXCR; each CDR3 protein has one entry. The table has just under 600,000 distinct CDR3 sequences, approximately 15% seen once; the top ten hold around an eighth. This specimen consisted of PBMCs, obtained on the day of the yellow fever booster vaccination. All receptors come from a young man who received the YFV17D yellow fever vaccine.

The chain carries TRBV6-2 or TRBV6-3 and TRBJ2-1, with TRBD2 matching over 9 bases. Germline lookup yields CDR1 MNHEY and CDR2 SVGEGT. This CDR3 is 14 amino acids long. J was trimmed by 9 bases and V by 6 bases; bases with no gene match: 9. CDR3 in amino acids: CASRRSGSTVEQFF. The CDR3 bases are TGTGCCAGCAGGCGTAGCGGGAGTACGGTTGAGCAGTTCTTC.

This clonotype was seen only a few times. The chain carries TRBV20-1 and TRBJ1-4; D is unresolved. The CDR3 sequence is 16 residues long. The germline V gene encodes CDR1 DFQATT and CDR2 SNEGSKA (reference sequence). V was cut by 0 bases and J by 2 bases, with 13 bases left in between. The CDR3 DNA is TGCAGTGCTAGAGATGGGAGGGCTTCCACTAATGAAAAACTGTTTTTT. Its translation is CSARDGRASTNEKLFF.

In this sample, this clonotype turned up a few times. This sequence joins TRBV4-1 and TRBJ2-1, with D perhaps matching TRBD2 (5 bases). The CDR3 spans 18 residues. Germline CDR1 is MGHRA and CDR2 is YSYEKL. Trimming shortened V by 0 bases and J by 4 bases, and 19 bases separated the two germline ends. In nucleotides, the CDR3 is TGCGCCAGCAGCCAAGAGGGGATTCGGAGGTTAGTTTACAATGAGCAGTTCTTC. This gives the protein CASSQEGIRRLVYNEQFF.

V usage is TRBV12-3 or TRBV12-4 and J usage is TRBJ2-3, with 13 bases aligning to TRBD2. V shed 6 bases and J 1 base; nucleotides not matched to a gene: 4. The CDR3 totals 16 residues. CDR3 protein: CASRGLAGDRTDTQYF. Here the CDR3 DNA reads TGTGCCAGCAGAGGACTAGCGGGAGACCGCACAGATACGCAGTATTTT.

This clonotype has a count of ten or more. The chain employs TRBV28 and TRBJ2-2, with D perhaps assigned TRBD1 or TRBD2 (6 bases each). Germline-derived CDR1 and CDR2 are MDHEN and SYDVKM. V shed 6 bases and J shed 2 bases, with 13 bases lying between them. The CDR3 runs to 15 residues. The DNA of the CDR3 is TGTGCCAGCAGGGGGAGGACAGCCAACACCGGGGAGCTGTTTTTT. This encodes CASRGRTANTGELFF. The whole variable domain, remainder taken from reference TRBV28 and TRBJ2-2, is DVKVTQSSRYLVKRTGEKVFLECVQDMDHENMFWYRQDPGLGLRLIYFSYDVKMKEKGDIPEGYSVSREKKERFSLILESASTNQTSMYLCASRGRTANTGELFFGEGSRLTVL.

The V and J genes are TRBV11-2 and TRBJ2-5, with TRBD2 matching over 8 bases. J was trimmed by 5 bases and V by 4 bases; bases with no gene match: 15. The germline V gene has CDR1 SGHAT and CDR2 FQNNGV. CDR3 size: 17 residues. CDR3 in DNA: TGTGCCAGCAGCTCACATAGCGGGGCCGGAGGAGGGGAGACCCAGTACTTC. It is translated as CASSSHSGAGGGETQYF.

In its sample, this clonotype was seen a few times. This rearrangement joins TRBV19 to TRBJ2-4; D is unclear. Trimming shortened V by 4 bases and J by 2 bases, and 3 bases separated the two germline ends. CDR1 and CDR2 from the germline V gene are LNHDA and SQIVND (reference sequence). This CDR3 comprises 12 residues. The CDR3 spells CASSRSKNIQYF. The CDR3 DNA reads TGTGCCAGTAGTAGGTCCAAAAACATTCAGTACTTC. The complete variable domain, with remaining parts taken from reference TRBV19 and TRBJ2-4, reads DGGITQSPKYLFRKEGQNVTLSCEQNLNHDAMYWYRQDPGQGLRLIYYSQIVNDFQKGDIAEGYSVSREKKESFPLTVTSAQKNPTAFYLCASSRSKNIQYFGAGTRLSVL.

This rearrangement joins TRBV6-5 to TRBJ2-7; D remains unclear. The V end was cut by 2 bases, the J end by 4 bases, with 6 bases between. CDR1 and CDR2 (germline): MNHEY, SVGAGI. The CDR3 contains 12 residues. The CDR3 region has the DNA TGTGCCAGCAGTTACGGGTTGTACGAGCAGTACTTC. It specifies CASSYGLYEQYF.

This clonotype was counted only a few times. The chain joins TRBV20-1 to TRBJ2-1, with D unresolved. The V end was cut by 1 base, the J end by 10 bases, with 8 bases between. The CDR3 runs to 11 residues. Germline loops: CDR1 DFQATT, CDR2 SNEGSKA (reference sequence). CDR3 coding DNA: TGCAGTGCTAGAGCCCTCAGCGAGCAGTTCTTC. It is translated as CSARALSEQFF.

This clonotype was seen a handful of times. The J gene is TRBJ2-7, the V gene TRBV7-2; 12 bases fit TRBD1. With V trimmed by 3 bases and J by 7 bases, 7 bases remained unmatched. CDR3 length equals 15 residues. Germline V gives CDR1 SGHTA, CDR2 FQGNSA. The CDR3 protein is CASSLPGQGAGEQYF. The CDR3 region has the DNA TGTGCCAGCAGCTTGCCGGGACAGGGGGCGGGTGAGCAGTACTTC.

CDR3 in DNA: TGTGCCAGCAGAGACCTACTGCCAGCGGGAGCGATGGAGACCCAGTACTTC. Its translation is CASRDLLPAGAMETQYF. The chain is built from TRBV28 and TRBJ2-5; 8 positions match TRBD2. V lost 6 bases to trimming and J lost 5 bases; unmatched junction nucleotides: 17. The germline V gene encodes CDR1 MDHEN and CDR2 SYDVKM. This CDR3 region has 17 residues. Drawing the rest from reference TRBV28 and TRBJ2-5, the complete variable domain is DVKVTQSSRYLVKRTGEKVFLECVQDMDHENMFWYRQDPGLGLRLIYFSYDVKMKEKGDIPEGYSVSREKKERFSLILESASTNQTSMYLCASRDLLPAGAMETQYFGPGTRLLVL.

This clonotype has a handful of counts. CDR3 in DNA: TGTGCCAGCAGTAAGACAGGGGACTTTCAGCCCCAGCATTTT. Translating gives CASSKTGDFQPQHF. The chain recombines TRBV6-1 with TRBJ1-5; 8 nucleotides agree with TRBD1. CDR1 is MNHNS and CDR2 is SASEGT in the germline V gene. CDR3 size: 14 residues. J was trimmed by 6 bases and V by 5 bases; bases with no gene match: 6.

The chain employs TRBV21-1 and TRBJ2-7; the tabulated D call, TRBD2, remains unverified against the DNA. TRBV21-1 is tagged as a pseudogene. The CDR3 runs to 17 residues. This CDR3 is CASSKEGLQGGYYEQYF. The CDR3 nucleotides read TGTGCCAGCAGCAAAGAGGGGTTACAGGGAGGGTACTACGAGCAGTACTTC.

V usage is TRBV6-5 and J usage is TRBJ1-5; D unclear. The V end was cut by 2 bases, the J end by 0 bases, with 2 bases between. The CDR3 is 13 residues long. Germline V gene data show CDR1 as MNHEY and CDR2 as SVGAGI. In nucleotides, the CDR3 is TGTGCCAGCAGTTACAATAGCAATCAGCCCCAGCATTTT. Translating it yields CASSYNSNQPQHF.

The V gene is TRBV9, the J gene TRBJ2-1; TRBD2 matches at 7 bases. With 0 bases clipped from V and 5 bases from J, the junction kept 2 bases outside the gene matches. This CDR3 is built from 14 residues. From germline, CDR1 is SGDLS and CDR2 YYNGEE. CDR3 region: CASSVAGGNNEQFF. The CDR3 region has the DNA TGTGCCAGCAGCGTAGCGGGAGGCAACAATGAGCAGTTCTTC. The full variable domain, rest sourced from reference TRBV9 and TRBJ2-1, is DSGVTQTPKHLITATGQRVTLRCSPRSGDLSVYWYQQSLDQGLQFLIQYYNGEERAKGNILERFSAQQFPDLHSELNLSSLELGDSALYFCASSVAGGNNEQFFGPGTRLTVL.

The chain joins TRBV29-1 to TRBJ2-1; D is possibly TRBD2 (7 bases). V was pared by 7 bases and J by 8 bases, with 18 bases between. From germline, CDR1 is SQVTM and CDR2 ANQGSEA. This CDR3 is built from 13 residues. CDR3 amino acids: CSGLEGGGYEQFF. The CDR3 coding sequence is TGCAGCGGTCTTGAGGGAGGGGGGTATGAGCAGTTCTTC.

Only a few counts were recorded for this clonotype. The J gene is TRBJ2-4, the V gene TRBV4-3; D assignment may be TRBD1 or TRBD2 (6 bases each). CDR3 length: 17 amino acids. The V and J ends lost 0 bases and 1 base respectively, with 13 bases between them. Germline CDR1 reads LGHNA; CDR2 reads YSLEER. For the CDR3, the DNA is TGCGCCAGCAGCCAAGAGAACAGGGAGGACGCCAAAAACATTCAGTACTTC. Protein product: CASSQENREDAKNIQYF.

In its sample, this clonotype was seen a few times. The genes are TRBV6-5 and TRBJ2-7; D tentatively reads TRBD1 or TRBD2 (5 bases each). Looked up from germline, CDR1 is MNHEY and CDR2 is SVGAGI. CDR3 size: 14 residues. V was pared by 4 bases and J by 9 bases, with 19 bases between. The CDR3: CASSSEARGRVQYF. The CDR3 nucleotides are TGTGCCAGCAGTTCTGAGGCTAGGGGACGGGTGCAGTACTTC.

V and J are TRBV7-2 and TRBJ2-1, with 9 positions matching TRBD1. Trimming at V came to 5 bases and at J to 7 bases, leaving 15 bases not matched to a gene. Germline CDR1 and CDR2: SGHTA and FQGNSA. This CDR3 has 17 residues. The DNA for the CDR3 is TGTGCCAGCAGCAACCTAGGGCGACAGGGGGTAGGGAATGAGCAGTTCTTC. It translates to CASSNLGRQGVGNEQFF.